This T cell receptor (beta chain) was recorded in a study of early T cells in non-severe SARS-CoV-2 infection. MiXCR was run by TCRdb on the 5' RACE reads, yielding one entry per CDR3 protein. This sample has over 25,000 distinct CDR3 sequences, with approximately 5% found just once. The CDR3 consists of 11 residues. The germline V and J ends were trimmed by 8 bases and 3 bases, with 6 bases remaining between them. Germline CDR1 reads SEHNR; CDR2 reads FQNEAQ (reference sequence). Many counts were recorded for this clonotype. This sequence was found in an adult who was a healthcare worker with PCR-confirmed SARS-CoV-2 infection or an uninfected control (not recorded which). The chain links TRBV7-9 to TRBJ2-3; D remains ambiguous. Sequenced material: whole blood. This CDR3 reads CASFSTDTQYF. The CDR3, as DNA: TGTGCCAGCTTCTCGACAGATACGCAGTATTTT.